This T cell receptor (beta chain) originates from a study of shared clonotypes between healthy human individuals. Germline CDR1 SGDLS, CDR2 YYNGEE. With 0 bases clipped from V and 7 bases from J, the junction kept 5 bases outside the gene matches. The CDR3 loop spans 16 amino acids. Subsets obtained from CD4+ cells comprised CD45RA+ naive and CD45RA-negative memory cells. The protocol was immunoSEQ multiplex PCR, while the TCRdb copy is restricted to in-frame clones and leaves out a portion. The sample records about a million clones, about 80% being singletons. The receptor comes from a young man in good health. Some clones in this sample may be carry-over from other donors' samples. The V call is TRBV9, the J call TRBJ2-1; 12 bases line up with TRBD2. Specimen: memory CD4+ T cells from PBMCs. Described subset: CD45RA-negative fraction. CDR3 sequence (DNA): TGTGCCAGCAGCGTAGCTATACTAGCGGGAGGTAATGAGCAGTTCTTC. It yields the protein CASSVAILAGGNEQFF.